Included here is one T cell receptor (beta chain) sequence, with context. The antigen is unknown. Measured with immunoSEQ multiplex PCR; TCRdb has only the in-frame clones, and not every one. The sample records 1.5 million to 1.9 million clones, nearly 99% being singletons. The sample is drawn from a study of shared clonotypes between healthy human individuals. The split of CD4+ cells yielded CD45RA+ naive and CD45RA-negative memory subsets. Study-wide results and caveats: Naive subsets tended to show greater estimated richness than memory subsets.

The germline V gene encodes CDR1 LNHDA and CDR2 SQIVND (reference sequence). The CDR3 length is 19 residues. After removal of 3 bases from V and 1 base from J, the junction contained 13 bases not matched to a gene. Sequences were obtained from naive CD4+ T cells sorted from blood. The subset denotes: CD45RA+ positively selected. This clonotype was obtained from a young man in good health. The genes are TRBV19 and TRBJ2-3; 10 bases line up with TRBD2. The CDR3 sequence: CASSMASGSSAWRTDTQYF. The CDR3, as DNA: TGTGCCAGTAGTATGGCTAGCGGGAGTTCTGCTTGGCGCACAGATACGCAGTATTTT.